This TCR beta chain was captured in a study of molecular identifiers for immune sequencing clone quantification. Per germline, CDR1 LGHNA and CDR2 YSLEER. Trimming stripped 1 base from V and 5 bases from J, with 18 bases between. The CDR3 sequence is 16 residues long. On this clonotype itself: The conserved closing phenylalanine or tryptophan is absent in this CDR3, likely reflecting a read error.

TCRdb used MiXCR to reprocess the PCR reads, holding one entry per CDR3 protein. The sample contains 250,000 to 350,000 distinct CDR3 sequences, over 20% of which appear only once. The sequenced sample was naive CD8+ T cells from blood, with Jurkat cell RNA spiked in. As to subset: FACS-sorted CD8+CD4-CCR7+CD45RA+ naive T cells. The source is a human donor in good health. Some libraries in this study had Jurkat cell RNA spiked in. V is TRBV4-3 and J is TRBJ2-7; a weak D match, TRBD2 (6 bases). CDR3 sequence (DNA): TGCGCCAGCAGCCAAGTTTGGGGGACTTCAAGGCACGAGCAGTACTCC. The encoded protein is CASSQVWGTSRHEQYS.